Sequencing of this T cell receptor beta chain was carried out in a study of T-cell reconstitution after alpha-beta-depleted transplantation in children. V dropped 2 bases and J dropped 6 bases, with 8 bases sitting between them. Germline assignment: CDR1 LNHDA and CDR2 SQIVND (reference sequence). CDR3 size: 13 residues. Unique molecular identifiers were used to barcode this TCRbeta library. One entry per CDR3 protein results from TCRdb running MiXCR on the PCR reads. The table shows 130,000 to 150,000 distinct CDR3 sequences, with around 8.5% occurring only once. In its sample, this clonotype was seen a few times.

The sample in question was PBMCs, mostly from graft donor cells, obtained 180 days after TCRalphabeta/CD19-depleted stem cell transplant. The chain uses TRBV19 and TRBJ2-1; the D gene could be TRBD1 or TRBD2 (5 bases each). The clonotype was recovered from a female patient younger than 10 who had a stem cell transplant for congenital amegakaryocytic thrombocytopenia, so the T cells may come from the graft donor. CDR3 protein: CASSIRGRNEQFF. The CDR3 nucleotides read TGTGCCAGTAGTATAAGGGGACGCAATGAGCAGTTCTTC. Drawing the rest from reference TRBV19 and TRBJ2-1, the complete variable domain is DGGITQSPKYLFRKEGQNVTLSCEQNLNHDAMYWYRQDPGQGLRLIYYSQIVNDFQKGDIAEGYSVSREKKESFPLTVTSAQKNPTAFYLCASSIRGRNEQFFGPGTRLTVL.